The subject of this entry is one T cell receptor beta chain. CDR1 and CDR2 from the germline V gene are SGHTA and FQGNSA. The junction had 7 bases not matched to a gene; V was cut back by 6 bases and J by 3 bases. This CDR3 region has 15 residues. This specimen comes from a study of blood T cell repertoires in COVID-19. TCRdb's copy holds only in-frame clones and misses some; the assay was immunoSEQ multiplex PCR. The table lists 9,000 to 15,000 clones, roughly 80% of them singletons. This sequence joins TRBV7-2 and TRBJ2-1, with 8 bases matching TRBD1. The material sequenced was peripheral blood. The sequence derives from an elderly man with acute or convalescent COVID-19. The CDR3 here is CASRNAGTGYNEQFF. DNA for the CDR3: TGTGCCAGCAGAAACGCCGGGACAGGCTACAATGAGCAGTTCTTC.